This T cell receptor (beta chain) was retrieved from a study of human T cells and chemical hapten exposure. Looking at the study overall: Slight volume differences across pooled libraries mainly accounted for varying per-sample TCR yields.

This clonotype has only a few counts. As to time point: patch test 1, 2 weeks after DPC sensitization. This sample's treatment: therapeutic diphenylcyclopropenone sensitization with weekly scalp DPC. TCRdb reprocessed the RACE reads with MiXCR, giving one entry per CDR3 protein. The data contain 180,000 or so distinct CDR3 sequences, 13% to 15% of them singletons. This sequence was found in a woman aged 25 to 39 with alopecia areata. Some clones in this sample may be carry-over from other donors' samples. Here the sequenced sample was whole blood, taken in connection with sensitization to the hapten diphenylcyclopropenone (DPC).

The CDR3 sequence is CASSQMSNQPQHF. The CDR3 nucleotides read TGTGCCAGCAGTCAGATGAGCAATCAGCCCCAGCATTTT. The V and J genes are TRBV7-9 and TRBJ1-5; D is ambiguous. Trimming stripped 6 bases from V and 1 base from J, with 7 bases between. Germline CDR1 and CDR2: SEHNR and FQNEAQ (reference sequence). The CDR3 length is 13 residues. Using reference TRBV7-9 and TRBJ1-5 for the parts outside the CDR3, the full variable domain is DTGVSQNPRHKITKRGQNVTFRCDPISEHNRLYWYRQTLGQGPEFLTYFQNEAQLEKSRLLSDRFSAERPKGSFSTLEIQRTEQGDSAMYLCASSQMSNQPQHFGDGTRLSIL.